A single T cell receptor beta chain is shown here with its context. Its antigen is unidentified. These data come from a study of cytomegalovirus exposure and HLA in healthy donors. The study, taken as a whole, reports: Data from an earlier analysis indicated that most TCR beta V segments were productive either about 90% or about 30% of the time. In a later analysis, specific HLA alleles were associated with some 16,000 TCR beta sequences at a 0.05 false discovery rate.

CDR3 length: 20 residues. V lost 0 bases, J lost 8 bases, and 29 bases lay in between. From germline, CDR1 is LGHNA and CDR2 YNFKEQ. The PCR used 60 Vbeta and 13 Jbeta primers. The repertoire was sequenced with immunoSEQ multiplex PCR; TCRdb's copy has only in-frame clones and lacks some. Of over 95,000 clones listed, 82% are singletons. Sequencing was carried out using PBMCs. The origin of this receptor is a young woman in good health and CMV-seronegative. V gene TRBV4-2 combines with J gene TRBJ2-1; D is possibly TRBD2 (8 bases). CDR3: CASSQDRGQEGAGGGDEQFF. DNA of the CDR3: TGTGCCAGCAGCCAAGATAGGGGGCAGGAGGGGGCGGGAGGAGGGGATGAGCAGTTCTTC.